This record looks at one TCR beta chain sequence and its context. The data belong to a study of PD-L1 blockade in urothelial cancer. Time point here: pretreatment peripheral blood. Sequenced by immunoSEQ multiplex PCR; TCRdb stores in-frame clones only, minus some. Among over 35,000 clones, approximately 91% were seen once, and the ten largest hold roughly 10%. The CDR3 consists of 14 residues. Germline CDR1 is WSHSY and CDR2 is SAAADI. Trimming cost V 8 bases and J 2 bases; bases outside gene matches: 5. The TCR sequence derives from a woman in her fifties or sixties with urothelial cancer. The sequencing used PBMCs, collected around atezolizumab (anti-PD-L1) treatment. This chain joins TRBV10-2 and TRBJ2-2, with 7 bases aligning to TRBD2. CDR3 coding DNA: TGCGCCAGCTGGGGAGGGATCAACACCGGGGAGCTGTTTTTT. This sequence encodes CASWGGINTGELFF.